Presented here are 13 T cell receptor beta chains from one specimen sequenced in a study of shared clonotypes between healthy human individuals. The protocol was immunoSEQ multiplex PCR, while the TCRdb copy is restricted to in-frame clones and leaves out a portion. The sample includes 2 million to 2.5 million clones, approximately 94% seen only once; the top ten take around 0.13%. The specimen was naive CD4+ T cells sorted from blood. Documented subset: CD45RA+ positively selected. The receptors were gathered from a young man in good health.

V and J are TRBV5-1 and TRBJ1-1; D possibly corresponds to TRBD1 (5 bases). Germline V gives CDR1 SGHRS, CDR2 YFSETQ. The CDR3 extends over 15 amino acids. Trimming stripped 3 bases from V and 5 bases from J, with 17 bases between. The CDR3 loop reads CASSSGAGLVTEAFF. CDR3 DNA sequence: TGCGCCAGCAGCTCTGGCGCAGGGTTGGTGACTGAAGCTTTCTTT.

The rearrangement joins TRBV11-2 to TRBJ2-7; D call uncertain. Germline loops: CDR1 SGHAT, CDR2 FQNNGV. The CDR3 spans 13 residues. V lost 3 bases to trimming and J lost 3 bases, with 9 bases between them. The CDR3 nucleotides are TGTGCCAGCAGCTTTTCACGCAACTACGAGCAGTACTTC. Residues: CASSFSRNYEQYF. Variable domain in full (rest from reference TRBV11-2 and TRBJ2-7): EAGVAQSPRYKIIEKRQSVAFWCNPISGHATLYWYQQILGQGPKLLIQFQNNGVVDDSQLPKDRFSAERLKGVDSTLKIQPAKLEDSAVYLCASSFSRNYEQYFGPGTRLTVT.

Notes on this clone: The sample has other DNA sequences that encode this CDR3 too. V usage is TRBV5-1 and J usage is TRBJ2-2, with 8 bases fitting TRBD2. This CDR3 has 16 amino acids. The germline V gene encodes CDR1 SGHRS and CDR2 YFSETQ. V gave up 0 bases and J gave up 2 bases; unmatched junction bases: 3. CDR3 residues: CASSLVTSGNTGELFF. The DNA for the CDR3 is TGCGCCAGCAGCTTGGTTACTAGCGGAAACACCGGGGAGCTGTTTTTT.

Concerning this clone itself: The sample holds other DNA sequences that translate to the same CDR3. This chain connects TRBV18 to TRBJ2-2; 10 positions match TRBD1. CDR3 size: 16 residues. Germline loops: CDR1 KGHSH, CDR2 LQKENI. V was clipped by 1 base and J by 3 bases; unmatched bases: 2. The CDR3: CASSPRTGGDTGELFF. DNA for the CDR3: TGTGCCAGCTCACCACGGACAGGGGGTGACACCGGGGAGCTGTTTTTT.

V gene TRBV29-1 combines with J gene TRBJ2-7; TRBD2 aligns across 7 bases. Germline values: CDR1 SQVTM, CDR2 ANQGSEA. The CDR3 extends over 14 amino acids. V shed 6 bases and J 6 bases; nucleotides not matched to a gene: 14. The CDR3 sequence is CSVVGEGSGLEQYF. CDR3 coding DNA: TGCAGCGTAGTTGGGGAGGGTTCAGGACTCGAGCAGTACTTC.

Notes on this clone: In the same sample, other DNA sequences code for this CDR3. This chain joins TRBV5-1 and TRBJ2-2; weak D call: TRBD2 (5 bases). This CDR3 region has 13 residues. V was clipped by 0 bases and J by 8 bases, with 8 bases between them. CDR1 is SGHRS and CDR2 is YFSETQ in the germline V gene. CDR3 protein: CASSLVGIGELFF. The CDR3 DNA follows: TGCGCCAGCAGCTTGGTCGGGATAGGGGAGCTGTTTTTT.

This sequence joins TRBV6-1 and TRBJ2-7, with D possibly matching TRBD2 (5 bases). Trimming took off 6 bases at V and 4 bases at J, with 10 bases between the two ends. The germline V gene encodes CDR1 MNHNS and CDR2 SASEGT. This CDR3 comprises 12 residues. CDR3 protein: CASRTKDYEQYF. The CDR3 coding sequence is TGTGCCAGCAGGACTAAAGATTACGAGCAGTACTTC.

The chain recombines TRBV6-1 with TRBJ1-6; the D is unclear. The CDR3 runs to 17 residues. Trimming took 2 bases from V and 0 from J, leaving 11 bases between them. Germline CDR1 MNHNS, CDR2 SASEGT. Here the CDR3 reads CASSEQGSSSYNSPLHF. The CDR3 bases are TGTGCCAGCAGTGAACAAGGCAGCAGCTCCTATAATTCACCCCTCCACTTT.

The chain employs TRBV5-1 and TRBJ2-2; 7 bases line up with TRBD1. J lost 3 bases, V lost 4 bases, and 15 bases had no gene match. CDR3 size: 18 residues. Germline CDR1 SGHRS, CDR2 YFSETQ. The chain's CDR3 is CASSPTALRGLDTGELFF. The CDR3 DNA reads TGCGCCAGCAGCCCCACGGCCCTAAGGGGGCTGGACACCGGGGAGCTGTTTTTT.

This chain links TRBV18 with TRBJ2-1, with 7 bases that match TRBD1. CDR1 is KGHSH, CDR2 LQKENI, per germline. V lost 0 bases to trimming and J lost 8 bases; unmatched junction nucleotides: 7. There are 15 residues in the CDR3. CDR3 DNA: TGTGCCAGCTCACCACCAGGGGGCGTTTTCGATGAGCAGTTCTTC. Translation: CASSPPGGVFDEQFF.

Comment on this clone: The sample carries other DNA sequences with the same CDR3. The chain uses TRBV30 and TRBJ2-3; D is unresolved. Trimming took off 2 bases at V and 3 bases at J, with 9 bases between the two ends. The CDR3 totals 13 residues. Looked up from germline, CDR1 is GTSNPN and CDR2 is SVGIG (reference sequence). CDR3 bases: TGTGCCTGGAGTAGGGAAAGGACAGATACGCAGTATTTT. It encodes CAWSRERTDTQYF.

The rearrangement links TRBV28 to TRBJ2-1; perhaps D is TRBD1 or TRBD2 (5 bases each). Germline lookup yields CDR1 MDHEN and CDR2 SYDVKM. The CDR3 is made up of 15 amino acids. V was cut by 6 bases and J by 1 base, with 13 bases left in between. In DNA, the CDR3 is TGTGCCAGCAGAACCGGGACGGTGTCCTACAATGAGCAGTTCTTC. Residues: CASRTGTVSYNEQFF.

This chain connects TRBV7-6 to TRBJ2-7; either TRBD1 or TRBD2 may fit D (5 bases each). Germline-derived CDR1 and CDR2 are SGHVS and FNYEAQ. Trimming took off 5 bases at V and 5 bases at J, with 13 bases between the two ends. This CDR3 is built from 13 residues. DNA of the CDR3: TGTGCCAGCAGCCCGAGGGGTGGCGACGAGCAGTACTTC. It is translated as CASSPRGGDEQYF.